This T cell receptor beta chain was captured in a study of blood T cell repertoires in COVID-19. Overall study context: COVID-19 samples, acute and convalescent, were from the United States, Italy and Spain. T cells, B-cell-depleted T cells, or PBMCs supplied cDNA or gDNA.

Per the original methods: Amplification of reference gene primers provided the estimated nucleated cell counts. TCRdb keeps only in-frame clones here, not all; method: immunoSEQ multiplex PCR. Clone size and V and J calls were adopted from that table, with D and trimming inferred from the DNA. The sample comprises roughly 200,000 clones, 80% to 85% of which are singletons, and approximately 8.4% rests with the top ten. Seattle cases were enrolled at active infection and followed longitudinally. V shed 5 bases and J 8 bases; nucleotides not matched to a gene: 9. The CDR3 runs to 13 residues. Germline V gene sequence: CDR1 SGHDT, CDR2 YYEEEE.

The V and J genes are TRBV5-6 and TRBJ1-2, with 7 bases that match TRBD1. The clonotype comes from a woman older than 75 with COVID-19, enrolled during active disease. The sample consisted of peripheral blood. The CDR3 nucleotides are TGTGCCAGCAGTATCAGACAGGGCCAGGGCTACACCTTC. It is translated as CASSIRQGQGYTF.